In its sample, the clone carrying this T cell receptor (beta chain) was seen a few times. The antigen remains unidentified. The sample is drawn from a study of T cell repertoires in cytomegalovirus infection. General study results and limits: Clonotypes of TCR beta that were HLA-C-restricted and CMV-specific dominated the ex vivo response.

TCRdb itself ran the reads through MiXCR, one entry per CDR3 protein. The sample yields 450,000 to 600,000 distinct CDR3 sequences, about 33% seen once. Germline lookup yields CDR1 LGHNA and CDR2 YSLEER. V was shortened by 4 bases and J by 1 base, with 19 bases between the two germline ends. The CDR3 spans 17 residues. This material consisted of cultured PBMCs, taken from culture after CMV antigen stimulation. This rearrangement joins TRBV4-3 to TRBJ1-1; D is perhaps TRBD1 (5 bases). The clonotype comes from a human donor in good health (CMV status not recorded). Some clones in this sample may be carry-over from other donors' samples. The CDR3 DNA is TGCGCCAGCAGCCCCCATCTAGGCGGACACTCGAACACTGAAGCTTTCTTT. Translated: CASSPHLGGHSNTEAFF.